A single sample is the source of the 7 T cell receptor beta chains below, sequenced in a study of regulatory T cells in long-lasting Graves disease. Described time point: persistent/refractory GD, antithyroid drugs over 5 years with positive TRAb. There was RNA extracted from PBMCs, and the TCR library was made from it. Construction of the TCR beta libraries employed iRepertoire HTBI primers in conjunction with Arm-PCR of CDR3 regions. TCRdb called the multiplex PCR reads again in MiXCR, with one record for every CDR3 protein. Altogether 300,000 or so distinct CDR3 sequences are present, around a fifth being singletons, with the ten largest covering approximately 31%. Here the sequenced sample was peripheral blood mononuclear cells (PBMCs), taken when the disease was refractory, from a patient treated with antithyroid drugs. These receptors all stem from a female donor with Graves disease.

This clonotype was counted many times. V and J are TRBV6-1 and TRBJ1-5; 7 bases agree with TRBD1. Unmatched junction bases numbered 6, after V lost 5 bases and J lost 2 bases. Germline V gives CDR1 MNHNS, CDR2 SASEGT. This CDR3 is built from 15 residues. The CDR3 loop is CASSQVGTGNQPQHF. The DNA for the CDR3 is TGTGCCAGCAGTCAAGTGGGGACAGGCAATCAGCCCCAGCATTTT.

The chain has TRBV6-1 and TRBJ1-3; D is unclear. The CDR3 spans 14 residues. CDR1 and CDR2 from the germline V gene are MNHNS and SASEGT. Trimming left V 2 bases short and J 2 bases short, with 7 bases between. CDR3 region: CASSESVPGNTIYF. In nucleotides, the CDR3 is TGTGCCAGCAGTGAAAGCGTTCCTGGAAACACCATATATTTT.

There are a few counts of this clonotype. V gene TRBV5-1 combines with J gene TRBJ1-4; TRBD1 is a possible D gene (5 bases). Germline assignment: CDR1 SGHRS and CDR2 YFSETQ. The CDR3 runs to 15 residues. Trimming stripped 0 bases from V and 2 bases from J, with 8 bases between. DNA of the CDR3: TGCGCCAGCAGCTTGGCCCGGGGGACTAATGAAAAACTGTTTTTT. Amino acids: CASSLARGTNEKLFF.

This clonotype has at least ten counts. The chain combines TRBV5-1 with TRBJ1-1; D perhaps matches TRBD1 (6 bases). With 3 bases removed from V and 6 bases from J, the gap between germline ends came to 15 bases. This CDR3 region has 14 residues. The germline V gene has CDR1 SGHRS and CDR2 YFSETQ. The CDR3 spells CASSSGEVLAEAFF. DNA of the CDR3: TGCGCCAGCAGCTCAGGGGAAGTTTTAGCTGAAGCTTTCTTT.

This clonotype was observed a handful of times. This chain uses TRBV3-1 with TRBJ2-7; 13 positions match TRBD2. This CDR3 is built from 16 residues. Per germline, CDR1 LGHDT and CDR2 YNNKEL (reference sequence). J lost 3 bases, V lost 2 bases, and 4 bases had no gene match. CDR3 sequence reads: CASSQLLAGGSYEQYF. CDR3 in DNA: TGTGCCAGCAGCCAACTACTAGCGGGGGGGAGCTACGAGCAGTACTTC.

This clonotype was found many times. This rearrangement joins TRBV12-3 or TRBV12-4 to TRBJ1-2; D is perhaps TRBD1 (5 bases). The CDR3 totals 14 residues. V lost 5 bases and J 6 bases, leaving 16 bases between the germline ends. DNA for the CDR3: TGTGCCAGCAGTCCCAGGAGGCCGGGGCATGGCTACACCTTC. Amino acid sequence: CASSPRRPGHGYTF.

Only a few counts were recorded for this clonotype. V usage is TRBV25-1 and J usage is TRBJ2-1; a weak D match, TRBD2 (5 bases). The CDR3 is 13 amino acids. Per the germline V gene, CDR1 is MGHDK and CDR2 is SYGVNS. The V gene lost 1 base and the J gene lost 9 bases, with 10 bases spanning the gap. DNA for the CDR3: TGTGCCAGCAGTGAATCGAGCGAGGGTGAGCAGTTCTTC. This sequence encodes CASSESSEGEQFF.